The 13 T cell receptor beta chains in this list originate from one sample, sequenced in a study of human T cells and chemical hapten exposure. Individual cDNA molecules (in the library) carried attached unique molecular identifiers. TCRdb reprocessed the reads via MiXCR and lists one record per CDR3 protein. Of 4,800 or so distinct CDR3 sequences in the sample, around 50% are singletons; the top ten hold about 4%. Noted treatment: therapeutic diphenylcyclopropenone sensitization with weekly scalp DPC. Sequenced here: whole blood, sampled before DPC sensitization or 2, 6, or about 24 weeks after (not recorded which). The receptors originated from an adult with alopecia areata. Some clones in this sample may be carry-over from other donors' samples. This table probably holds off-target reads from a library built for another chain.

Only a few counts were recorded for this clonotype. The CDR3 nucleotides are TGCAGTGCTAGGGAAGGGCGGGGCCAAGAGACCCAGTACTTC. Its translation is CSAREGRGQETQYF. The rearrangement links TRBV20-1 to TRBJ2-5; possible D gene TRBD2, 6 bases. The CDR3 is made up of 14 amino acids. CDR1 is DFQATT and CDR2 is SNEGSKA in the germline V gene (reference sequence). Trimming removed 3 bases at V and 1 base at J, with 12 bases between.

This rearrangement joins TRBV28 to TRBJ2-1, with D uncertain. V gave up 4 bases and J gave up 5 bases, with 0 bases separating them. This CDR3 is built from 10 residues. Germline lookup yields CDR1 MDHEN and CDR2 SYDVKM. CDR3 protein: CASSYNEQFF. For the CDR3, the DNA is TGTGCCAGCAGTTACAATGAGCAGTTCTTC.

The chain carries TRBV5-1 and TRBJ2-7; 9 positions agree with TRBD1. Germline V gene sequence: CDR1 SGHRS, CDR2 YFSETQ. The length of the CDR3 is 15 residues. After removal of 0 bases from V and 2 bases from J, the junction contained 3 bases not matched to a gene. As DNA, the CDR3 is TGCGCCAGCAGCTTGGAGACAGGGGGAACCTACGAGCAGTACTTC. Amino acid sequence: CASSLETGGTYEQYF.

The gene calls are TRBV7-6 and TRBJ2-5, with TRBD2 matching 9 bases. Germline CDR1 SGHVS, CDR2 FNYEAQ. This CDR3 contains 16 residues. V gave up 1 base and J gave up 5 bases; unmatched junction bases: 8. The CDR3 sequence: CASSLGLAGTRETQYF. In DNA form, the CDR3 reads TGTGCCAGCAGCTTAGGGCTAGCGGGAACACGCGAGACCCAGTACTTC.

This CDR3 is CSVGAGRQETQYF. CDR3 bases: TGCAGCGTTGGAGCGGGGCGGCAAGAGACCCAGTACTTC. The V call is TRBV29-1, the J call TRBJ2-5, with 7 bases lining up with TRBD2. The V gene end was trimmed by 4 bases and the J gene end by 2 bases; junction bases not matched to a gene: 4. Germline assignment: CDR1 SQVTM and CDR2 ANQGSEA. The CDR3 sequence is 13 residues long.

This chain uses TRBV9 with TRBJ2-1; 11 positions match TRBD2. V gave up 4 bases and J gave up 3 bases; unmatched junction bases: 3. The CDR3 is 15 amino acids. From germline, CDR1 is SGDLS and CDR2 YYNGEE. DNA for the CDR3: TGTGCCAGCAGCCTGGGACTAGCGGACTACAATGAGCAGTTCTTC. Translating gives CASSLGLADYNEQFF.

The chain employs TRBV19 and TRBJ2-6, with 10 nucleotides matching TRBD1. Trimming removed 5 bases from V and 0 bases from J; junction bases left unmatched: 10. Germline lookup yields CDR1 LNHDA and CDR2 SQIVND (reference sequence). The CDR3 consists of 19 residues. As DNA, the CDR3 is TGTGCCAGTAGTCTGACCGGGACAGGGGCTTTCTCTGGGGCCAACGTCCTGACTTTC. Its translation is CASSLTGTGAFSGANVLTF.

The V call is TRBV10-1, the J call TRBJ2-5, with D perhaps TRBD1 or TRBD2 (6 bases each). The length of the CDR3 is 13 residues. Per germline, CDR1 WNHNN and CDR2 SYGVQD (reference sequence). The V end was cut by 2 bases, the J end by 7 bases, with 11 bases between. CDR3 coding DNA: TGCGCCAGCAGTGAGCAACAGGGAGGGACCCAGTACTTC. Translating it yields CASSEQQGGTQYF.

This chain joins TRBV4-3 and TRBJ2-5; no firm D call. The CDR3 covers 15 residues. The germline V gene has CDR1 LGHNA and CDR2 YSLEER. Trimming pared 1 base from V and 3 bases from J, leaving 12 bases between. The CDR3 nucleotides read TGCGCCAGCAGCCAAGTTAGTGACCGCAAAGAGACCCAGTACTTC. Translated, it gives CASSQVSDRKETQYF.

This chain joins TRBV7-2 and TRBJ2-7, with 8 bases matching TRBD2. The CDR3 sequence is 16 residues long. V dropped 1 base and J dropped 3; count of bases not matched to a gene: 8. CDR1 and CDR2 (germline): SGHTA, FQGNSA. CDR3 sequence: CASSLGASGPLYEQYF. CDR3 DNA: TGTGCCAGCAGCTTAGGGGCTAGCGGGCCTCTCTACGAGCAGTACTTC.

This chain uses TRBV7-2 with TRBJ2-7, with D perhaps TRBD2 (5 bases). The CDR3 runs 15 residues. Germline CDR1 reads SGHTA; CDR2 reads FQGNSA. V lost 1 base and J 3 bases, leaving 13 bases between the germline ends. The CDR3 reads CASSLGLADYYEQYF. In DNA form, the CDR3 reads TGTGCCAGCAGCTTAGGGCTAGCCGACTACTACGAGCAGTACTTC.

The chain joins TRBV28 to TRBJ2-5; D is unresolved. Germline V gene data show CDR1 as MDHEN and CDR2 as SYDVKM. The CDR3 extends over 14 amino acids. The V and J ends lost 3 bases and 3 bases respectively, with 11 bases between them. The CDR3 DNA reads TGTGCCAGCAGTTTTAGGTCGGGTAAAGAGACCCAGTACTTC. Encoded protein: CASSFRSGKETQYF.

This clonotype was recorded only once. The V gene is TRBV7-2, the J gene TRBJ2-3; D call uncertain. Germline loops: CDR1 SGHTA, CDR2 FQGNSA. The CDR3 totals 14 residues. V was shortened by 3 bases and J by 0 bases, with 7 bases between the two germline ends. Here the CDR3 reads CASSLTQSTDTQYF. In DNA, the CDR3 is TGTGCCAGCAGCTTGACACAAAGCACAGATACGCAGTATTTT.